Below, 24 T cell receptor beta chains from the same sample are listed, as sequenced in a study of CD8 T cells in Susac syndrome. RNA was extracted with the RNeasy kit, and a quantity of roughly 0.5 to 1 ug was reverse transcribed using random hexamers. TCRdb itself ran the immunoSEQ multiplex PCR reads through MiXCR, one entry per CDR3 protein. The repertoire holds 70,000 to 75,000 distinct CDR3 sequences, 93% seen once, with roughly 0.16% in the top ten. The sequenced material came from CD4+ T cells from PBMCs. These receptors were taken from a human donor with Susac syndrome.

The rearrangement links TRBV19 to TRBJ1-4; 9 positions agree with TRBD1. This CDR3 has 15 residues. V shed 6 bases and J 5 bases; nucleotides not matched to a gene: 7. Germline lookup yields CDR1 LNHDA and CDR2 SQIVND (reference sequence). CDR3 nucleotides: TGTGCCAGTAGCACACAGGGGGCCCACAATGAAAAACTGTTTTTT. Residues: CASSTQGAHNEKLFF.

For the CDR3, the DNA is TGTGCCAGCAGCGTAGCTCAAGACACTGAAGCTTTCTTT. Translating gives CASSVAQDTEAFF. The chain is built from TRBV9 and TRBJ1-1; D remains ambiguous. V was clipped by 0 bases and J by 3 bases, with 6 bases between them. The CDR3 extends over 13 amino acids. Germline CDR1 SGDLS, CDR2 YYNGEE.

This chain connects TRBV30 to TRBJ1-4, with TRBD1 as a possible D gene (5 bases). Trimming stripped 7 bases from V and 7 bases from J, with 10 bases between. Germline loops: CDR1 GTSNPN, CDR2 SVGIG (reference sequence). The CDR3 contains 11 residues. The CDR3 is CALRRGEKLFF. Here the CDR3 DNA reads TGTGCCTTACGTAGGGGTGAAAAACTGTTTTTT.

This clonotype was observed a single time. The rearrangement uses TRBV12-2 and TRBJ2-2; no DNA check was done on the table's D call, TRBD2. TRBV12-2 is noted as a pseudogene. CDR3 length equals 15 residues. The CDR3 is CASRLDRRVTGELFF. The CDR3 DNA is TGTGCAAGTCGCTTAGATAGGCGGGTCACCGGGGAGCTGTTTTTT.

The chain couples TRBV5-1 to TRBJ1-1; D may be TRBD1 (5 bases). Germline V CDR1 and CDR2: SGHRS, YFSETQ. V was cut by 4 bases and J by 0 bases, with 22 bases left in between. The CDR3 has 18 residues. CDR3 region: CASSTGAQGGRMNTEAFF. CDR3 coding DNA: TGCGCCAGCAGCACCGGGGCCCAGGGAGGTAGGATGAACACTGAAGCTTTCTTT.

This clonotype was observed once. This chain links TRBV6-1 with TRBJ2-5; 7 bases are a match to TRBD1. The germline V gene has CDR1 MNHNS and CDR2 SASEGT. The J segment lost 3 bases and the V segment lost 0 bases, leaving 4 bases of the junction unmatched. The length of the CDR3 is 15 residues. The CDR3 sequence: CASSEAFGTEETQYF. The CDR3 nucleotides are TGTGCCAGCAGTGAAGCCTTTGGGACAGAAGAGACCCAGTACTTC.

J is TRBJ2-4 and V is TRBV28, with D possibly being TRBD1 or TRBD2 (6 bases each). Germline loops: CDR1 MDHEN, CDR2 SYDVKM. CDR3 length: 16 residues. The V end was cut by 2 bases, the J end by 6 bases, with 17 bases between. CDR3 in amino acids: CASSLIGAGHPNIQYF. CDR3 coding DNA: TGTGCCAGCAGTTTAATTGGGGCGGGACACCCAAACATTCAGTACTTC.

The chain is built from TRBV5-1 and TRBJ2-1; TRBD2 agrees at 9 bases. This CDR3 spans 16 amino acids. V lost 4 bases to trimming and J lost 6 bases; unmatched junction nucleotides: 11. Germline lookup yields CDR1 SGHRS and CDR2 YFSETQ. Here the CDR3 DNA reads TGCGCCAGCAGCACCCCGACTAGCGGATTAGGCAATGAGCAGTTCTTC. Its protein product is CASSTPTSGLGNEQFF.

The chain is built from TRBV24-1 and TRBJ2-2; no clear D gene. Germline CDR1 and CDR2: KGHDR and SFDVKD. V was pared by 1 base and J by 0 bases, with 14 bases between. The CDR3 consists of 18 residues. The CDR3, as DNA: TGTGCCACCAGTGATTTTGGCCAGAGCTTCGCGAACACCGGGGAGCTGTTTTTT. It codes for CATSDFGQSFANTGELFF.

This chain uses TRBV12-3 or TRBV12-4 with TRBJ1-5; D is possibly TRBD1 (5 bases). V was cut by 7 bases and J by 0 bases, with 13 bases left in between. The CDR3 length is 15 residues. The CDR3 sequence: CASTRDRNSNQPQHF. CDR3 in DNA: TGTGCCAGCACCCGCGACAGAAATAGCAATCAGCCCCAGCATTTT.

The chain couples TRBV6-2 or TRBV6-3 to TRBJ1-5; 9 nucleotides line up with TRBD1. The CDR3 contains 16 residues. Germline CDR1 MNHEY, CDR2 SVGEGT. Germline trimming cut 6 bases from V and 2 bases from J; bases unmatched to any gene: 8. CDR3 residues: CASRPSTGGGNQPQHF. The CDR3 coding sequence is TGTGCCAGCAGACCATCGACAGGGGGAGGCAATCAGCCCCAGCATTTT.

V usage is TRBV20-1 and J usage is TRBJ2-7; perhaps D is TRBD1 or TRBD2 (5 bases each). This CDR3 comprises 8 residues. Germline V CDR1 and CDR2: DFQATT, SNEGSKA (reference sequence). V shed 5 bases and J shed 13 bases, with 9 bases lying between them. The CDR3 coding sequence is TGCAGTGCTCGAGGGGATTACTTC. It specifies CSARGDYF.

This chain uses TRBV10-2 with TRBJ2-1; 8 bases align to TRBD2. This CDR3 has 13 amino acids. Germline V gene data show CDR1 as WSHSY and CDR2 as SAAADI. With V trimmed by 8 bases and J by 6 bases, 6 bases remained unmatched. DNA for the CDR3: TGCGCCAGCGACGGGACTAGGATCAATGAGCAGTTCTTC. Encoded protein: CASDGTRINEQFF.

This chain connects TRBV5-1 to TRBJ2-1; 7 bases align to TRBD1. This CDR3 is built from 15 residues. With V trimmed by 1 base and J by 7 bases, 8 bases remained unmatched. Germline CDR1 and CDR2: SGHRS and YFSETQ. The CDR3 is CASSLTGVVLNEQFF. CDR3 sequence (DNA): TGCGCCAGCAGCTTGACAGGGGTAGTCCTTAATGAGCAGTTCTTC.

The rearrangement links TRBV19 to TRBJ2-3, with 9 bases that match TRBD1. The length of the CDR3 is 15 residues. From germline, CDR1 is LNHDA and CDR2 SQIVND (reference sequence). V lost 10 bases to trimming and J lost 5 bases; unmatched junction nucleotides: 13. CDR3 coding DNA: TGTGCCACCACGGGACAGGGAAAAGTGGGAGATACGCAGTATTTT. It specifies CATTGQGKVGDTQYF.

V is TRBV7-8 and J is TRBJ2-7; D is unresolved. The V gene lost 5 bases and the J gene lost 3 bases, with 8 bases spanning the gap. The CDR3 is 12 amino acids. Germline loops: CDR1 SGHVS, CDR2 FQNEAQ. The chain's CDR3 is CASSIPGYEQYF. The DNA of the CDR3 is TGTGCCAGCAGCATACCAGGCTACGAGCAGTACTTC.

The chain links TRBV2 to TRBJ2-1; D gene uncertain. Trimming removed 1 base at V and 12 bases at J, with 7 bases between. This CDR3 is built from 11 residues. The germline gives CDR1 SNHLY, CDR2 FYNNEI. DNA of the CDR3: TGTGCCAGCAGTGAAGATCCCGGGCAGTTCTTC. Its protein product is CASSEDPGQFF.

The J gene is TRBJ2-7, the V gene TRBV7-9, with TRBD1 identical over 8 bases. The V and J ends lost 5 bases and 0 bases, in that order; junction bases with no gene match: 12. Germline CDR1 reads SEHNR; CDR2 reads FQNEAQ (reference sequence). This CDR3 comprises 17 residues. CDR3 DNA sequence: TGTGCCAGCAGCCCCCTCGGAGGACAGGGAGACTCCTACGAGCAGTACTTC. This translates into CASSPLGGQGDSYEQYF.

V gene TRBV6-2 or TRBV6-3 combines with J gene TRBJ1-5; the D is unclear. The CDR3 covers 15 residues. Trimming took 7 bases from V and 4 from J, leaving 17 bases between them. Germline V lookup: CDR1 MNHEY, CDR2 SVGEGT. The CDR3 DNA is TGTGCCAGCACCTACCGACCGGGCGCAAATCAGCCCCAGCATTTT. Encoded protein: CASTYRPGANQPQHF.

The chain has TRBV7-3 and TRBJ2-7; possible D gene TRBD1, 7 bases. The germline V and J ends were trimmed by 8 bases and 5 bases, with 22 bases remaining between them. The CDR3 loop spans 15 amino acids. The germline CDR1 and CDR2 sequences are SGHTA and FQGTGA. The CDR3 DNA reads TGTGCCAGCGGACCGGGAGACAGGGTCGGTCACGAGCAGTACTTC. Translating it yields CASGPGDRVGHEQYF.

CDR3 protein: CASSKLPRASYNEQFF. The DNA for the CDR3 is TGTGCCAGCAGCAAACTCCCCAGGGCATCCTACAATGAGCAGTTCTTC. V gene TRBV21-1 combines with J gene TRBJ2-1; the listed D gene, TRBD2, was not tested against the DNA. TRBV21-1 is labeled a pseudogene. The CDR3 is 16 amino acids.

The V gene is TRBV20-1, the J gene TRBJ1-2, with TRBD1 matching over 8 bases. This CDR3 region has 14 residues. The V gene end was trimmed by 0 bases and the J gene end by 8 bases; junction bases not matched to a gene: 8. The V gene's germline CDR1 is DFQATT and CDR2 SNEGSKA (reference sequence). CDR3 sequence: CSARDRTGGDGYTF. In nucleotides, the CDR3 is TGCAGTGCTAGAGATCGAACAGGGGGTGACGGCTACACCTTC.

V gene TRBV28 combines with J gene TRBJ2-7; D is undetermined. The CDR3 is made up of 16 amino acids. Trimming took 4 bases from V and 0 from J, leaving 16 bases between them. The germline V gene encodes CDR1 MDHEN and CDR2 SYDVKM. CDR3 protein: CASSSPRVRSSYEQYF. The DNA for the CDR3 is TGTGCCAGCAGTTCCCCCCGAGTCAGGAGCTCCTACGAGCAGTACTTC.

This chain uses TRBV6-6 with TRBJ2-7; 7 nucleotides match TRBD1. This CDR3 comprises 14 residues. V shed 2 bases and J 0 bases; nucleotides not matched to a gene: 1. In germline, CDR1 is MNHNY, CDR2 SVGAGI (reference sequence). For the CDR3, the DNA is TGTGCCAGCAGTTACGGGACAGCCTCCTACGAGCAGTACTTC. Translated, it gives CASSYGTASYEQYF.